This entry lists 6 T cell receptor beta chains sequenced from one sample in a study of regulatory T cells in long-lasting Graves disease (dated by TCRdb to about 2021). Library generation was performed with multiplex PCR. The listed sequencing device is Illumina HiSeq 4000. To build TCR beta libraries, CDR3 regions were amplified by Arm-PCR using iRepertoire HTBI primers. TCRdb trimmed public reads at Q25 via fastp, called clones via MiXCR and kept in-frame beta chains. Every distinct CDR3 protein forms one entry, paired with its most common genes and DNA. This sample has about 540,000 distinct CDR3 sequences in its table, and roughly 12% of those were observed once. Approximately 9.3% of the sample lies in the top ten. Explained via the paper, the time point label denotes: newly diagnosed GD, antithyroid drugs for less than 3 months. For both TCR sequencing and RNA sequencing, RNA was extracted from PBMCs in TRIzol.

Separately, the same data were catalogued under a study of T cells in Graves' hyperthyroidism and ophthalmopathy.

The input for sequencing was peripheral blood mononuclear cells (PBMCs), taken at new diagnosis, from a patient treated with antithyroid drugs. Receptors were obtained from a man younger than 40 with Graves disease. Donor details come from another sample of the same person, matched by shared clones.

In regard to this clonotype: Given a much more abundant clone one base away, this may be a read error. The chain recombines TRBV30 with TRBJ2-7; D perhaps matches TRBD1 (6 bases). The CDR3 is made up of 14 amino acids. The V end was cut by 7 bases, the J end by 2 bases, with 18 bases between. CDR1 is GTSNPN and CDR2 is SVGIG in the germline V gene (reference sequence). CDR3 coding DNA: TGTGCCTCTTGCAGGGGAGACCCTCCCTACGAGCAGTACTTC. It yields the protein CASCRGDPPYEQYF.

This clonotype was seen many times. The chain uses TRBV24-1 and TRBJ2-3, with D perhaps matching TRBD1 (6 bases). Deletions cut 0 bases from V and 0 bases from J, with 6 bases between. CDR1 and CDR2 (germline): KGHDR, SFDVKD. The CDR3 is made up of 15 amino acids. CDR3 in amino acids: CATSDLDRSTDTQYF. For the CDR3, the DNA is TGTGCCACCAGTGATTTGGACAGGAGCACAGATACGCAGTATTTT.

This clonotype turned up a few times. The V gene is TRBV20-1, the J gene TRBJ2-7; tentatively, D is TRBD1 (6 bases). The CDR3 consists of 14 residues. Germline lookup yields CDR1 DFQATT and CDR2 SNEGSKA (reference sequence). V was clipped by 0 bases and J by 6 bases, with 15 bases between them. The CDR3 nucleotides are TGCAGTGCTAGAGATGTGGGGGCGTACGGCGAGCAGTACTTC. Residues: CSARDVGAYGEQYF.

A note on this clonotype: A much larger clone differs by one base, so this may be a read error. V usage is TRBV18 and J usage is TRBJ2-7; 9 nucleotides line up with TRBD2. CDR1 is KGHSH and CDR2 is LQKENI in the germline V gene. This CDR3 region has 15 residues. In DNA form, the CDR3 reads TGTGCCAGCTCACCACGACTAGCGGTCGCCTACGAGCGGTACTTC. It translates to CASSPRLAVAYERYF.

The V and J genes are TRBV15 and TRBJ1-4; 8 bases are a match to TRBD1. Trimming removed 0 bases from V and 8 bases from J; junction bases left unmatched: 11. Germline assignment: CDR1 LNHNV and CDR2 YYDKDF (reference sequence). The CDR3 consists of 17 residues. DNA of the CDR3: TGTGCCACCAGCAGAGATCCCGCCAGGGGGCGCCGGGAAAAACTGTTTTTT. Its protein product is CATSRDPARGRREKLFF.

There are many counts of this clonotype. The rearrangement links TRBV29-1 to TRBJ2-1; tentative D call: TRBD2 (5 bases). CDR3 size: 13 residues. V was trimmed by 8 bases and J by 7 bases, leaving 18 bases between them. Germline V CDR1 and CDR2: SQVTM, ANQGSEA. The CDR3 here is CSLSPEGRNEQFF. The CDR3 nucleotides are TGCAGCTTATCACCCGAGGGTCGGAATGAGCAGTTCTTC.